The rows below give T cell receptor beta chains drawn from one sample of a study of cytomegalovirus exposure and HLA in healthy donors. Measured with immunoSEQ multiplex PCR; TCRdb has only the in-frame clones, and not every one. The sample shows 150,000 to 200,000 clones, roughly 81% of them seen only once. Sample: PBMCs. The receptors come from a young man in good health and CMV-seropositive. The CDR3 runs from the conserved cysteine through the conserved F or W. The D gene is left open where the match is weak. Expanded clones get a size class; other rows say once, few or many, or leave the size out.

d_call: .; clone_size: .; v_call: TRBV7-8; j_call: TRBJ1-1; cdr3_nt: TGTGCCAGCAGCGGACAACCAGGGAACACTGAAGCTTTCTTT; cdr3_aa: CASSGQPGNTEAFF
d_call: TRBD1; clone_size: .; v_call: TRBV12-5; j_call: TRBJ1-1; cdr3_nt: TGTGCTAGTCCTCAGGGGACAGGGGGAGCTTTCTTT; cdr3_aa: CASPQGTGGAFF
d_call: .; clone_size: .; v_call: TRBV7-3; j_call: TRBJ2-3; cdr3_nt: TGTGCCAGCAGCTTAATAAGCGGCACAGATACGCAGTATTTT; cdr3_aa: CASSLISGTDTQYF
d_call: TRBD1; clone_size: .; v_call: TRBV30; j_call: TRBJ2-7; cdr3_nt: TGTGCCTGGAGTAAGGAGAGGGGGCCCCCCTACGAGCAGTACTTC; cdr3_aa: CAWSKERGPPYEQYF
d_call: .; clone_size: once; v_call: TRBV6-4; j_call: TRBJ2-6; cdr3_nt: TGTGCCAGCGAGAGCTCTGGGGCCAACGTCCTGACTTTC; cdr3_aa: CASESSGANVLTF
d_call: TRBD1; clone_size: .; v_call: TRBV6-5; j_call: TRBJ1-2; cdr3_nt: TGTGCCAGCAGTTGGACCGGACAGGACTATGGCTACACCTTC; cdr3_aa: CASSWTGQDYGYTF
d_call: TRBD1; clone_size: .; v_call: TRBV9; j_call: TRBJ2-5; cdr3_nt: TGTGCCAGCAGCGCCTCAGGGGGAACTTATCAAGAGACCCAGTACTTC; cdr3_aa: CASSASGGTYQETQYF
d_call: .; clone_size: .; v_call: TRBV5-1; j_call: TRBJ2-5; cdr3_nt: TGCGCCAGCAGCTTGGAGAACAACCAAGAGACCCAGTACTTC; cdr3_aa: CASSLENNQETQYF
d_call: .; clone_size: .; v_call: TRBV11-2; j_call: TRBJ2-7; cdr3_nt: TGTGCCAGCAGCTTATACAGGAGCGAGCAGTACTTC; cdr3_aa: CASSLYRSEQYF
d_call: TRBD2; clone_size: .; v_call: TRBV28; j_call: TRBJ2-5; cdr3_nt: TGTGCCAGCAGTTTTCCCCTAGCGGGGGGCCTCCAAGAGACCCAGTACTTC; cdr3_aa: CASSFPLAGGLQETQYF
d_call: TRBD1; clone_size: .; v_call: TRBV5-1; j_call: TRBJ1-2; cdr3_nt: TGCGCCAGCAGCGTGGACAGGGAGTATGGCTACACCTTC; cdr3_aa: CASSVDREYGYTF
d_call: TRBD1; clone_size: .; v_call: TRBV19; j_call: TRBJ2-6; cdr3_nt: TGTGCCAGTAGCTTCCAGGGGGCGGCCTCTGGGGCCAACGTCCTGACTTTC; cdr3_aa: CASSFQGAASGANVLTF
d_call: .; clone_size: .; v_call: TRBV27; j_call: TRBJ2-3; cdr3_nt: TGTGCCAGCAGTTTATCGGCGGTTAGGTACCCAGATACGCAGTATTTT; cdr3_aa: CASSLSAVRYPDTQYF
d_call: .; clone_size: once; v_call: TRBV7-2; j_call: TRBJ1-1; cdr3_nt: TGTGCCAGCAGCTTAGTACGGGGGACGAGCACTGAAGCTTTCTTT; cdr3_aa: CASSLVRGTSTEAFF
d_call: TRBD1; clone_size: .; v_call: TRBV9; j_call: TRBJ2-5; cdr3_nt: TGTGCCAGCAGCGGAAGCACAGGGGCGCAGGAGACCCAGTACTTC; cdr3_aa: CASSGSTGAQETQYF
d_call: .; clone_size: .; v_call: TRBV6-6; j_call: TRBJ2-6; cdr3_nt: TGTGCCAGCACCGTAGGGGTTTCCGGGGCCAACGTCCTGACTTTC; cdr3_aa: CASTVGVSGANVLTF
d_call: TRBD1; clone_size: .; v_call: TRBV7-2; j_call: TRBJ2-4; cdr3_nt: TGTGCCAGCCAAAGACAGGGAAAAAACAGTCAGTACTTC; cdr3_aa: CASQRQGKNSQYF
d_call: TRBD1; clone_size: .; v_call: TRBV9; j_call: TRBJ2-2; cdr3_nt: TGTGCCAGCAGCCCTACAGGGGGCAACACCGGGGAGCTGTTTTTT; cdr3_aa: CASSPTGGNTGELFF